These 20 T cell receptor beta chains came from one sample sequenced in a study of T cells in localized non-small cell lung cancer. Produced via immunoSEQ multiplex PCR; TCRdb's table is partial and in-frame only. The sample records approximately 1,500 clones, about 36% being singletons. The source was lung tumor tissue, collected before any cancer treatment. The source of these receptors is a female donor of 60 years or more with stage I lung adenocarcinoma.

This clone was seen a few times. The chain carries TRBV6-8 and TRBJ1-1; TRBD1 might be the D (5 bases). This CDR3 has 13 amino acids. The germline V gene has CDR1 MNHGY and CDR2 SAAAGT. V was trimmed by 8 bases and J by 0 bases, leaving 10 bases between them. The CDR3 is CASGLTVNTEAFF. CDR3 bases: TGTGCCAGCGGGTTGACAGTGAACACTGAAGCTTTCTTT.

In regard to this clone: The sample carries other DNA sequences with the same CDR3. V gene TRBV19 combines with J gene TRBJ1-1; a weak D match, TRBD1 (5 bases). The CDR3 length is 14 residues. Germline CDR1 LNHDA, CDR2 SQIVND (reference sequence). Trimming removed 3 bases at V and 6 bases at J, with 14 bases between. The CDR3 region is CASSIGQGLPEAFF. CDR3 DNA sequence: TGTGCCAGTAGTATTGGCCAGGGTCTGCCTGAAGCTTTCTTT.

The CDR3 DNA sequence: TGCGCCAGCAGCCAGACGGGACTAGGGGATACGCAGTATTTT. The encoded protein is CASSQTGLGDTQYF. The chain links TRBV5-1 to TRBJ2-3, with 8 positions matching TRBD2. The CDR3 totals 14 residues. Losses at the gene ends were 4 bases for V and 6 bases for J; bases not matched to a gene: 7. Germline CDR1 is SGHRS and CDR2 is YFSETQ.

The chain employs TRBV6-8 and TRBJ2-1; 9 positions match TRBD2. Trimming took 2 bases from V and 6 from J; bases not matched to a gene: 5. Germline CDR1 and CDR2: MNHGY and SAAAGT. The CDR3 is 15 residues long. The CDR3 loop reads CASSYDAGGGNEQFF. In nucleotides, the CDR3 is TGTGCCAGCAGTTACGACGCGGGGGGGGGCAATGAGCAGTTCTTC.

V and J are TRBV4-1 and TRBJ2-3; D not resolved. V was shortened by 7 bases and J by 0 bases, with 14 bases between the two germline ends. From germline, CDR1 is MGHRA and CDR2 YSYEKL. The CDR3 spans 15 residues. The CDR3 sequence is CASIQAVGSTDTQYF. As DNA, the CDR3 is TGCGCCAGCATCCAGGCAGTGGGTAGCACAGATACGCAGTATTTT.

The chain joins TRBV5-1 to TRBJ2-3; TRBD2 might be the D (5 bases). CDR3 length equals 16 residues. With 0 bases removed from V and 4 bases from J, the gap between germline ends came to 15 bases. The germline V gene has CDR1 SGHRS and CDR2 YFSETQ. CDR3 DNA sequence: TGCGCCAGCAGCTTGGAAGGAACGGGTAGCGCAGATACGCAGTATTTT. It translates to CASSLEGTGSADTQYF.

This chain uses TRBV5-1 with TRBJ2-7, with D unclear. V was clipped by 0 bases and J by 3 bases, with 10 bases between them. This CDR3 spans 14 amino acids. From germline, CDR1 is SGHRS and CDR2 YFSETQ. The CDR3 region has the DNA TGCGCCAGCAGCTTGGAAACAGATTACTACGAGCAGTACTTC. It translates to CASSLETDYYEQYF.

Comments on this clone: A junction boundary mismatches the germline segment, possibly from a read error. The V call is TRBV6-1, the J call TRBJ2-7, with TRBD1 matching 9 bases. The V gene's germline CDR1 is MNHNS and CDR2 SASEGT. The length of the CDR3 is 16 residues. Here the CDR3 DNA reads TGTGCCATCAGTGAAGGGTGGGGGACAGGGTTGGATGAGCAGTACTTC. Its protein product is CAISEGWGTGLDEQYF.

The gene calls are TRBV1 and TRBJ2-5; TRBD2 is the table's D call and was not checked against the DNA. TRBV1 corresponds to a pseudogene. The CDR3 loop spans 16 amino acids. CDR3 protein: CASSQDRGSIQETQYF. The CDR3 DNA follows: TGCGCCAGCAGCCAAGATCGGGGATCGATCCAAGAGACCCAGTACTTC.

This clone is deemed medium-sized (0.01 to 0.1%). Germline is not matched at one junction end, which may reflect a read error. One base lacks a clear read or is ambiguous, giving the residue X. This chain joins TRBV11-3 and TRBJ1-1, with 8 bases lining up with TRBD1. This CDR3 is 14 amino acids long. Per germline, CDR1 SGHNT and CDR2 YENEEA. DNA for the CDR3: TGTGCCAGCAGCTCGACAGGGGCCCTGACTGAARCTTTCTTT. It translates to CASSSTGALTEXFF.

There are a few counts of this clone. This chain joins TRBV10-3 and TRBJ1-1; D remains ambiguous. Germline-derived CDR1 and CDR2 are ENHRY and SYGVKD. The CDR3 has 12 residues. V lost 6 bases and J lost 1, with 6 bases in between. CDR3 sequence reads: CAIRPGNTEAFF. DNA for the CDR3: TGTGCCATCAGACCCGGGAACACTGAAGCTTTCTTT.

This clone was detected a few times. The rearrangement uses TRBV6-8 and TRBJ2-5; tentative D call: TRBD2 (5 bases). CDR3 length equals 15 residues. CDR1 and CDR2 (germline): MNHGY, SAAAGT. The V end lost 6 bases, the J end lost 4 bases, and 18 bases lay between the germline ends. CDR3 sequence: CASSHAAGVLETQYF. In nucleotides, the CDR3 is TGTGCCAGCAGCCACGCCGCGGGTGTATTAGAGACCCAGTACTTC.

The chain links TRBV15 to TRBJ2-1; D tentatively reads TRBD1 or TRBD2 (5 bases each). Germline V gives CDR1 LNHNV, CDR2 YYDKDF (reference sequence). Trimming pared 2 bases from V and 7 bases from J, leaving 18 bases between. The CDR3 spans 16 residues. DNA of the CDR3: TGTGCCACCAGCAGAACGCCCACACAGGCGGGTAATGAGCAGTTCTTC. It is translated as CATSRTPTQAGNEQFF.

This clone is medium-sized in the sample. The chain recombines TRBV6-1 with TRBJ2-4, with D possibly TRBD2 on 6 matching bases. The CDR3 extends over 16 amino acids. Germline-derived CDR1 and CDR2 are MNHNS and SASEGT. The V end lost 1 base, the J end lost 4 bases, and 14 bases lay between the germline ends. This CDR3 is CASSEGVGRGKNIQYF. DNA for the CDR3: TGTGCCAGCAGTGAAGGGGTGGGGCGGGGTAAAAACATTCAGTACTTC.

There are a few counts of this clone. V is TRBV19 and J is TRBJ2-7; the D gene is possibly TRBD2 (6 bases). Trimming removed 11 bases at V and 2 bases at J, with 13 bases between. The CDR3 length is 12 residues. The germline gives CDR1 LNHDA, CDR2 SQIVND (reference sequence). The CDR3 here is CAPPWGAYEQYF. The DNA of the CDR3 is TGTGCCCCCCCGTGGGGGGCCTACGAGCAGTACTTC. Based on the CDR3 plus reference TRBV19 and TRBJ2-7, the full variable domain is DGGITQSPKYLFRKEGQNVTLSCEQNLNHDAMYWYRQDPGQGLRLIYYSQIVNDFQKGDIAEGYSVSREKKESFPLTVTSAQKNPTAFYLCAPPWGAYEQYFGPGTRLTVT.

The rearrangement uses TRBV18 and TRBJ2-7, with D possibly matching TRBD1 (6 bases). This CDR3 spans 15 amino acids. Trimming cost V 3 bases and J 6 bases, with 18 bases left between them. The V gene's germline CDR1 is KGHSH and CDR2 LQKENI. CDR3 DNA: TGTGCCAGCTCACCTATCAAGAACCAGGGGCTCGAGCAGTACTTC. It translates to CASSPIKNQGLEQYF.

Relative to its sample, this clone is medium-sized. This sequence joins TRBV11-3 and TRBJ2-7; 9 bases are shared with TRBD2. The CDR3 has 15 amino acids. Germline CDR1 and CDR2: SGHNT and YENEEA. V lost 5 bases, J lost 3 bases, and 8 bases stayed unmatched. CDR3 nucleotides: TGTGCCAGCAGCCCGGGGGCTAGCGGGAACTACGAGCAGTACTTC. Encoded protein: CASSPGASGNYEQYF.

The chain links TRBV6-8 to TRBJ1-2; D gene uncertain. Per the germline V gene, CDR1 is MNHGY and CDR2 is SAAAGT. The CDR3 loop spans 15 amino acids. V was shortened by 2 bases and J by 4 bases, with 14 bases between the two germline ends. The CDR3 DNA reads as TGTGCCAGCAGTTACCGGGCGGACCGACTCTATGGCTACACCTTC. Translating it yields CASSYRADRLYGYTF.

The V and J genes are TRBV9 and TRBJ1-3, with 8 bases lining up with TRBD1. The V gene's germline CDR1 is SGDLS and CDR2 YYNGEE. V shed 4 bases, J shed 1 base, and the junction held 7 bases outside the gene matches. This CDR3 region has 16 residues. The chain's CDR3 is CASSTRGPSSGNTIYF. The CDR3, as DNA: TGTGCCAGCAGCACCAGGGGGCCCTCATCTGGAAACACCATATATTTT.

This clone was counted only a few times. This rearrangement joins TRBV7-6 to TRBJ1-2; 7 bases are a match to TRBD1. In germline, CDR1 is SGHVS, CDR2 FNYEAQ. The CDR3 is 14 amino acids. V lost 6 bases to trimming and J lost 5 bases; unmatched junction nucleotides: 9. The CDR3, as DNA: TGTGCCAGCAGTCCGGCAGGGGGAGGGTATGGCTACACCTTC. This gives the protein CASSPAGGGYGYTF.